The 10 T cell receptor beta chains below come from one sample, sequenced in a study of cytomegalovirus exposure and HLA in healthy donors. Primers included in the PCR were 60 Vbeta and 13 Jbeta primers. Profiled with immunoSEQ multiplex PCR; TCRdb holds only in-frame clones, not every one. This table holds fewer than 150,000 clones, 60% to 85% found once. Sequenced material: PBMCs. All receptors derive from a middle-aged woman in good health and CMV-seropositive.

The V and J genes are TRBV7-8 and TRBJ1-5, with D unclear. There are 13 residues in the CDR3. The V end lost 1 base, the J end lost 4 bases, and 5 bases lay between the germline ends. In germline, CDR1 is SGHVS, CDR2 FQNEAQ. CDR3 in DNA: TGTGCCAGCAGCTTAGTTTCAAATCAGCCCCAGCATTTT. The encoded protein is CASSLVSNQPQHF.

The genes are TRBV12-5 and TRBJ2-2; possible D gene TRBD1, 5 bases. Trimming removed 10 bases from V and 2 bases from J, with 17 bases in between. The CDR3 length is 15 residues. CDR1 is LGHNT and CDR2 is FRNRAP in the germline V gene. For the CDR3, the DNA is TGTGCTACCCGGTTTGTTCAGGGCAACACCGGGGAGCTGTTTTTT. Its protein is CATRFVQGNTGELFF.

This clone is a singleton in its sample. The chain employs TRBV19 and TRBJ2-1; the match to TRBD1 covers 7 bases. This CDR3 is built from 15 residues. CDR1 LNHDA and CDR2 SQIVND come from the germline V gene (reference sequence). V was clipped by 6 bases and J by 1 base; unmatched bases: 6. The CDR3 spells CASRQGSGSYNEQFF. CDR3 coding DNA: TGTGCCAGTAGACAGGGGTCGGGGTCCTACAATGAGCAGTTCTTC. The whole variable domain, remainder taken from reference TRBV19 and TRBJ2-1, is DGGITQSPKYLFRKEGQNVTLSCEQNLNHDAMYWYRQDPGQGLRLIYYSQIVNDFQKGDIAEGYSVSREKKESFPLTVTSAQKNPTAFYLCASRQGSGSYNEQFFGPGTRLTVL.

In this sample, this clone turned up a few times. The V call is TRBV30, the J call TRBJ2-2; D remains unclear. This CDR3 contains 14 residues. V dropped 0 bases and J dropped 1 base, with 6 bases sitting between them. Looked up from germline, CDR1 is GTSNPN and CDR2 is SVGIG (reference sequence). DNA for the CDR3: TGTGCCTGGAGTGTACGGTGGAACACCGGGGAGCTGTTTTTT. Protein product: CAWSVRWNTGELFF.

The chain couples TRBV5-6 to TRBJ2-3; the D gene is possibly TRBD2 (7 bases). Germline-derived CDR1 and CDR2 are SGHDT and YYEEEE. The length of the CDR3 is 15 residues. V lost 4 bases and J 6 bases, leaving 18 bases between the germline ends. CDR3 loop: CASSLRGAGADTQYF. The CDR3, as DNA: TGTGCCAGCAGCCTCCGTGGGGCGGGGGCCGATACGCAGTATTTT.

V is TRBV9 and J is TRBJ2-3; D is perhaps TRBD2 (6 bases). Trimming cost V 2 bases and J 3 bases, with 10 bases left between them. Germline CDR1 SGDLS, CDR2 YYNGEE. The CDR3 is 14 amino acids. CDR3 loop: CASSVSGRTDTQYF. The CDR3 region has the DNA TGTGCCAGCAGCGTCTCAGGGAGGACAGATACGCAGTATTTT.

This clone was seen only once. V is TRBV28 and J is TRBJ1-4, with TRBD1 as a possible D gene (6 bases). CDR1 is MDHEN and CDR2 is SYDVKM in the germline V gene. The CDR3 contains 15 residues. The V end was cut by 7 bases, the J end by 8 bases, with 20 bases between. The CDR3 here is CASNLHRAQTEKLFF. CDR3 nucleotides: TGTGCCAGCAACCTCCACAGGGCCCAAACGGAAAAACTGTTTTTT.

This chain connects TRBV5-1 to TRBJ1-2; a possible D gene is TRBD1 (6 bases). Deletions cut 2 bases from V and 4 bases from J, with 12 bases between. The CDR3 extends over 14 amino acids. Germline loops: CDR1 SGHRS, CDR2 YFSETQ. CDR3 region: CASSLTGGAYGYTF. For the CDR3, the DNA is TGCGCCAGCAGCTTAACGGGGGGGGCCTATGGCTACACCTTC.

The chain links TRBV27 to TRBJ2-4; maybe TRBD1 (6 bases). Germline lookup yields CDR1 MNHEY and CDR2 SMNVEV (reference sequence). The CDR3 runs 15 residues. Deletions cut 2 bases from V and 0 bases from J, with 8 bases between. The CDR3 loop reads CASSLQGLAKNIQYF. The DNA of the CDR3 is TGTGCCAGCAGTTTACAGGGGTTAGCCAAAAACATTCAGTACTTC.

The chain links TRBV27 to TRBJ2-7, with TRBD1 matching over 8 bases. J gave up 4 bases and V 3 bases, and 5 bases lay outside the gene matches. Germline lookup yields CDR1 MNHEY and CDR2 SMNVEV (reference sequence). The CDR3 covers 14 residues. The CDR3 loop is CASSFNRGEYEQYF. Here the CDR3 DNA reads TGTGCCAGCAGTTTCAACAGGGGGGAGTACGAGCAGTACTTC.